The 15 T cell receptor beta chains below come from one sample, sequenced in a study of CD8 T cells in Susac syndrome. With random hexamers, reverse transcription was performed on roughly 0.5 to 1 ug of RNA. Each CDR3 protein is one row after TCRdb ran MiXCR on the immunoSEQ multiplex PCR reads. Of approximately 130,000 distinct CDR3 sequences listed, under 95% were seen once; the top ten hold 0.24%. Sequenced material: CD8+ T cells from PBMCs. The receptors originated from a human donor with multiple sclerosis.

The rearrangement links TRBV28 to TRBJ2-2; 7 bases line up with TRBD2. The CDR3 totals 18 residues. Germline V CDR1 and CDR2: MDHEN, SYDVKM. J gave up 1 base and V 5 bases, and 13 bases lay outside the gene matches. The CDR3 is CASSVLGGSNGNTGELFF. CDR3 sequence (DNA): TGTGCCAGCAGTGTACTAGGCGGGAGTAACGGGAACACCGGGGAGCTGTTTTTT.

The chain carries TRBV29-1 and TRBJ2-7; D is unclear. CDR3 length equals 12 residues. Trimming cost V 4 bases and J 4 bases, with 11 bases left between them. Germline-derived CDR1 and CDR2 are SQVTM and ANQGSEA. CDR3 residues: CSVVDTPYEQYF. The CDR3 coding sequence is TGCAGCGTTGTCGATACCCCTTACGAGCAGTACTTC.

The rearrangement uses TRBV27 and TRBJ2-1; D ambiguous. Germline V lookup: CDR1 MNHEY, CDR2 SMNVEV (reference sequence). CDR3 size: 12 residues. Trimming shortened V by 3 bases and J by 6 bases, and 6 bases separated the two germline ends. CDR3 loop: CASSLSSNEQFF. The CDR3 DNA follows: TGTGCCAGCAGTTTGAGTTCCAATGAGCAGTTCTTC.

The rearrangement joins TRBV7-8 to TRBJ1-1; 7 bases map to TRBD1. V lost 5 bases and J lost 7; bases outside the gene matches: 7. CDR3 length equals 13 residues. CDR1 is SGHVS, CDR2 FQNEAQ, per germline. For the CDR3, the DNA is TGTGCCAGCAGCCCGGGACAGTCTCTTGAAGCTTTCTTT. This sequence encodes CASSPGQSLEAFF.

The chain joins TRBV9 to TRBJ2-7; 7 bases agree with TRBD2. V dropped 3 bases and J dropped 6; count of bases not matched to a gene: 15. The CDR3 is 16 residues long. Per the germline V gene, CDR1 is SGDLS and CDR2 is YYNGEE. CDR3 in amino acids: CASSEWASGPSGEQYF. CDR3 nucleotide sequence: TGTGCCAGCAGCGAGTGGGCTAGCGGCCCCTCAGGCGAGCAGTACTTC.

The chain combines TRBV27 with TRBJ2-7, with no clear D. In germline, CDR1 is MNHEY, CDR2 SMNVEV (reference sequence). V was clipped by 5 bases and J by 2 bases, with 13 bases between them. CDR3 length: 14 amino acids. The CDR3 nucleotides are TGTGCCAGCAGTCCGCAGACCCAGGCCTACGAGCAGTACTTC. This gives the protein CASSPQTQAYEQYF.

The J gene is TRBJ2-7, the V gene TRBV6-5; D uncertain. The CDR3 consists of 13 residues. V was shortened by 4 bases and J by 4 bases, with 11 bases between the two germline ends. CDR1 and CDR2 from the germline V gene are MNHEY and SVGAGI. The CDR3 DNA follows: TGTGCCAGCAGTTTGACGGTTAATTACGAGCAGTACTTC. It encodes CASSLTVNYEQYF.

The chain has TRBV27 and TRBJ2-7, with D perhaps TRBD2 (5 bases). The CDR3 extends over 14 amino acids. V was clipped by 2 bases and J by 0 bases, with 8 bases between them. Germline-derived CDR1 and CDR2 are MNHEY and SMNVEV (reference sequence). This CDR3 is CASSLEGLSYEQYF. CDR3 DNA sequence: TGTGCCAGCAGTTTAGAAGGACTCTCCTACGAGCAGTACTTC.

The chain combines TRBV9 with TRBJ2-7, with 7 bases matching TRBD1. The CDR3 sequence is 16 residues long. Germline V gene lookup returns CDR1 SGDLS and CDR2 YYNGEE. V shed 0 bases and J 4 bases; nucleotides not matched to a gene: 10. CDR3 in amino acids: CASSVARDSSTYEQYF. CDR3 sequence (DNA): TGTGCCAGCAGCGTAGCCCGGGACAGCTCGACATACGAGCAGTACTTC.

The rearrangement uses TRBV6-2 or TRBV6-3 and TRBJ1-2; D gene uncertain. The CDR3 is 12 amino acids. Germline V CDR1 and CDR2: MNHEY, SVGEGT. Deletions cut 4 bases from V and 8 bases from J, with 11 bases between. The CDR3 DNA follows: TGTGCCAGCAGTTTTCTGGGGAGCGGCTACACCTTC. Translated: CASSFLGSGYTF.

The V and J genes are TRBV9 and TRBJ1-2; D gene uncertain. The V end lost 0 bases, the J end lost 0 bases, and 12 bases lay between the germline ends. Germline V gives CDR1 SGDLS, CDR2 YYNGEE. The CDR3 extends over 16 amino acids. In DNA form, the CDR3 reads TGTGCCAGCAGCGTAGTGGAAGTAACAGCTAACTATGGCTACACCTTC. As protein: CASSVVEVTANYGYTF. Full variable domain (rest looked up from reference TRBV9 and TRBJ1-2): DSGVTQTPKHLITATGQRVTLRCSPRSGDLSVYWYQQSLDQGLQFLIQYYNGEERAKGNILERFSAQQFPDLHSELNLSSLELGDSALYFCASSVVEVTANYGYTFGSGTRLTVV.

The chain is built from TRBV12-5 and TRBJ2-3, with D unclear. Trimming removed 3 bases at V and 5 bases at J, with 6 bases between. Germline V gives CDR1 LGHNT, CDR2 FRNRAP. The CDR3 contains 12 residues. The CDR3 here is CASGFPEDTQYF. The CDR3, as DNA: TGTGCTAGTGGTTTCCCAGAAGATACGCAGTATTTT.

The chain employs TRBV4-3 and TRBJ1-2, with D perhaps matching TRBD1 (5 bases). Germline CDR1 LGHNA, CDR2 YSLEER. The CDR3 is 17 amino acids. The V end was cut by 0 bases, the J end by 6 bases, with 20 bases between. CDR3 protein: CASSQDEPGRWINGYTF. DNA for the CDR3: TGCGCCAGCAGCCAAGATGAACCGGGGCGCTGGATTAATGGCTACACCTTC.

The rearrangement links TRBV24-1 to TRBJ2-5; maybe TRBD1 (6 bases). Per the germline V gene, CDR1 is KGHDR and CDR2 is SFDVKD. The CDR3 sequence is 15 residues long. Trimming shortened V by 7 bases and J by 2 bases, and 16 bases separated the two germline ends. The CDR3 region is CATSPTGWGQETQYF. For the CDR3, the DNA is TGTGCCACCAGCCCCACAGGGTGGGGACAAGAGACCCAGTACTTC.

This clonotype was seen once. The rearrangement joins TRBV4-1 to TRBJ2-5, with 8 positions matching TRBD1. V was pared by 6 bases and J by 5 bases, with 5 bases of the junction left unmatched. From germline, CDR1 is MGHRA and CDR2 YSYEKL. The length of the CDR3 is 13 residues. This CDR3 reads CASRSTGVETQYF. Written as DNA, the CDR3 is TGCGCCAGCAGGTCGACAGGGGTTGAGACCCAGTACTTC.